This TCR beta chain was documented in a study of T-cell memory formation after mild COVID-19. CDR3 size: 15 residues. Trimming removed 5 bases at V and 0 bases at J, with 13 bases between. Germline V lookup: CDR1 SGHTA, CDR2 FQGNSA. One entry per CDR3 protein, called by TCRdb with MiXCR from the 5' RACE reads. The sample yields 550,000 to 600,000 distinct CDR3 sequences, about 20% seen once. V and J are TRBV7-2 and TRBJ1-2; D perhaps matches TRBD1 (5 bases). The TCR was taken from an adult woman who had mild COVID-19 (a few samples of this study predate the infection). Cell type and time point are not known. Sequencing was done on a sample of PBMCs or a T cell subset sorted from them (not recorded which). The CDR3 nucleotides read TGTGCCAGCAGCAAGGGACCCGGCCCTAACTATGGCTACACCTTC. As protein: CASSKGPGPNYGYTF. The whole variable domain, remainder taken from reference TRBV7-2 and TRBJ1-2, is GAGVSQSPSNKVTEKGKDVELRCDPISGHTALYWYRQSLGQGLEFLIYFQGNSAPDKSGLPSDRFSAERTGGSVSTLTIQRTQQEDSAVYLCASSKGPGPNYGYTFGSGTRLTVV.